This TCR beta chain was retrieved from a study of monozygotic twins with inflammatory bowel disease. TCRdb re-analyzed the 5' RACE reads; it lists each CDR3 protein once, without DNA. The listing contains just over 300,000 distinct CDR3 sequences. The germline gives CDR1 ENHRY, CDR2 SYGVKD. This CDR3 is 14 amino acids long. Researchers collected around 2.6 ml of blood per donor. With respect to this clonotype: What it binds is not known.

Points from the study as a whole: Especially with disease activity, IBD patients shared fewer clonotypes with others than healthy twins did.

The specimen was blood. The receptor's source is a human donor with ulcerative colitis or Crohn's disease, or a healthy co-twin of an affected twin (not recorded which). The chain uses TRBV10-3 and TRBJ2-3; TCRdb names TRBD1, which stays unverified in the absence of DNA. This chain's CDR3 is CAISGGGAKDTQYF.